Below, 28 T cell receptor beta chains from the same sample are listed, as sequenced in a study of T cells after posttransplantation cyclophosphamide. Method: immunoSEQ multiplex PCR; TCRdb's copy keeps in-frame clones and lacks some. This sample has approximately 13,000 clones, with approximately 80% found just once. Sequences were obtained from memory CD4+ T cells sorted from PBMCs. These receptors all come from a man in his fifties or sixties in good health, CMV-negative, and a related stem cell transplant donor.

This clone was seen once. This chain links TRBV5-4 with TRBJ2-3, with a tentative D call TRBD1 (6 bases). The V gene lost 3 bases and the J gene lost 5 bases, with 19 bases spanning the gap. This CDR3 has 16 residues. The germline CDR1 and CDR2 sequences are SGHNT and YYREEE (reference sequence). CDR3 DNA sequence: TGTGCCAGCAGCTCTGAGAGGGGGAAGGACAGAGATACGCAGTATTTT. Residues: CASSSERGKDRDTQYF.

The chain has TRBV5-1 and TRBJ1-1, with unresolved D. V shed 5 bases and J shed 0 bases, with 8 bases lying between them. The V gene's germline CDR1 is SGHRS and CDR2 YFSETQ. The CDR3 spans 13 residues. CDR3 DNA: TGCGCCAGCAGAGAGGGCATGAACACTGAAGCTTTCTTT. Translating it yields CASREGMNTEAFF.

The gene calls are TRBV10-2 and TRBJ2-7; D is perhaps TRBD2 (6 bases). CDR1 is WSHSY and CDR2 is SAAADI in the germline V gene. CDR3 length: 15 residues. V was shortened by 0 bases and J by 2 bases, with 11 bases between the two germline ends. CDR3 residues: CASSESAGTAYEQYF. CDR3 nucleotide sequence: TGCGCCAGCAGTGAGTCGGCGGGGACGGCCTACGAGCAGTACTTC.

The sample holds one count of this clone. Other DNA sequences in this sample translate to the same CDR3. This chain links TRBV6-5 with TRBJ2-3, with a tentative D call TRBD2 (5 bases). The V gene's germline CDR1 is MNHEY and CDR2 SVGAGI. The CDR3 sequence is 11 residues long. Deletions cut 6 bases from V and 6 bases from J, with 7 bases between. CDR3 amino acids: CASRRGDTQYF. CDR3 nucleotide sequence: TGTGCCAGCAGGCGCGGGGATACGCAGTATTTT.

The chain has TRBV29-1 and TRBJ2-7; 8 bases agree with TRBD1. V lost 5 bases and J lost 7; bases outside the gene matches: 7. The CDR3 extends over 12 amino acids. The germline gives CDR1 SQVTM, CDR2 ANQGSEA. The DNA for the CDR3 is TGCAGCGTTTCCGGACAGGGCCGGGAGCAGTACTTC. This sequence encodes CSVSGQGREQYF.

This rearrangement joins TRBV4-2 to TRBJ1-3; D perhaps matches TRBD1 (5 bases). V was trimmed by 0 bases and J by 0 bases, leaving 18 bases between them. This CDR3 has 19 residues. From germline, CDR1 is LGHNA and CDR2 YNFKEQ. CDR3 sequence: CASSQDWAGGAHSGNTIYF. CDR3 in DNA: TGTGCCAGCAGCCAAGACTGGGCGGGAGGGGCCCACTCTGGAAACACCATATATTTT.

V is TRBV5-1 and J is TRBJ2-5, with 12 bases lining up with TRBD2. The CDR3 spans 20 residues. J lost 4 bases, V lost 5 bases, and 21 bases had no gene match. The germline gives CDR1 SGHRS, CDR2 YFSETQ. The CDR3 nucleotides are TGCGCCAGCAGGCCCCAGGGACTAGCGGGTAGCGTATTGAGGGGAGAGACCCAGTACTTC. This codes for CASRPQGLAGSVLRGETQYF. Using reference TRBV5-1 and TRBJ2-5 for the parts outside the CDR3, the full variable domain is KAGVTQTPRYLIKTRGQQVTLSCSPISGHRSVSWYQQTPGQGLQFLFEYFSETQRNKGNFPGRFSGRQFSNSRSEMNVSTLELGDSALYLCASRPQGLAGSVLRGETQYFGPGTRLLVL.

V is TRBV7-6 and J is TRBJ1-3; the D gene is possibly TRBD1 (5 bases). In germline, CDR1 is SGHVS, CDR2 FNYEAQ. This CDR3 spans 13 amino acids. CDR3 nucleotide sequence: TGTGATAGGACAAGCCCCTCTGGAAACACCATATATTTT. Residues: CDRTSPSGNTIYF.

The gene calls are TRBV10-3 and TRBJ1-6, with TRBD1 matching over 9 bases. The CDR3 covers 14 residues. The trim removed 5 bases at V and 10 bases at J, leaving 6 bases unmatched. Per germline, CDR1 ENHRY and CDR2 SYGVKD. For the CDR3, the DNA is TGTGCCATCAGTTCCGGGACAGGGACGTCACCCCTCCACTTT. Residues: CAISSGTGTSPLHF.

In this sample, this clone turned up once. This rearrangement joins TRBV4-1 to TRBJ2-3; D not resolved. Germline CDR1 and CDR2: MGHRA and YSYEKL. This CDR3 contains 13 residues. The V end lost 6 bases, the J end lost 6 bases, and 13 bases lay between the germline ends. Here the CDR3 reads CASSLSTSDTQYF. Written as DNA, the CDR3 is TGCGCCAGCAGTCTCAGTACAAGTGATACGCAGTATTTT.

The V call is TRBV12-2, the J call TRBJ2-7; the table assigns TRBD2, which was not confirmed against the DNA. TRBV12-2 represents a pseudogene. The CDR3 length is 16 residues. CDR3: CASRLVPGVSSYEQYF. CDR3 sequence (DNA): TGTGCAAGTCGCTTAGTCCCGGGAGTGAGCTCCTACGAGCAGTACTTC.

The rearrangement uses TRBV18 and TRBJ2-5; 7 nucleotides match TRBD1. In germline, CDR1 is KGHSH, CDR2 LQKENI. This CDR3 contains 16 residues. J gave up 1 base and V 1 base, and 6 bases lay outside the gene matches. CDR3 amino acids: CASSPRNPGGQETQYF. In DNA, the CDR3 is TGTGCCAGCTCACCACGGAACCCAGGGGGCCAAGAGACCCAGTACTTC.

The chain links TRBV15 to TRBJ2-3, with 7 bases aligning to TRBD2. Germline V gene sequence: CDR1 LNHNV, CDR2 YYDKDF (reference sequence). V gave up 6 bases and J gave up 6 bases; unmatched junction bases: 6. The CDR3 has 13 residues. The CDR3, as DNA: TGTGCCACCAGAGAACGGGGGGAGGATACGCAGTATTTT. This translates into CATRERGEDTQYF.

This chain connects TRBV11-3 to TRBJ2-2, with D maybe TRBD2 (5 bases). Germline V CDR1 and CDR2: SGHNT, YENEEA. CDR3 size: 14 residues. The germline V and J ends were trimmed by 1 base and 6 bases, with 9 bases remaining between them. The CDR3 DNA follows: TGTGCCAGCAGCTTAGGGCATAGCGCCGGGGAGCTGTTTTTT. Translated, it gives CASSLGHSAGELFF.

The V gene is TRBV27, the J gene TRBJ2-1; D gene uncertain. Germline CDR1 MNHEY, CDR2 SMNVEV (reference sequence). This CDR3 has 15 amino acids. Between the trimmed V and J ends, which lost 5 bases and 2 bases, there was a span of 13 bases. DNA of the CDR3: TGTGCCAGCAGTCCTCAGATTTCTCCCTACAATGAGCAGTTCTTC. This gives the protein CASSPQISPYNEQFF.

This chain's CDR3 is CASSQQTGGGYGYTF. CDR3 sequence (DNA): TGTGCCAGCAGCCAACAGACAGGGGGCGGCTATGGCTACACCTTC. The rearrangement joins TRBV4-2 to TRBJ1-2, with 10 bases identical to TRBD1. CDR1 is LGHNA, CDR2 YNFKEQ, per germline. Trimming cost V 2 bases and J 4 bases; bases outside gene matches: 4. This CDR3 comprises 15 residues.

The chain is built from TRBV11-2 and TRBJ1-1; 9 nucleotides line up with TRBD1. The CDR3 extends over 15 amino acids. After removal of 6 bases from V and 5 bases from J, the junction contained 10 bases not matched to a gene. Germline loops: CDR1 SGHAT, CDR2 FQNNGV. The CDR3 reads CASSTSGTGRTEAFF. In DNA, the CDR3 is TGTGCCAGCAGTACATCCGGGACAGGGCGTACTGAAGCTTTCTTT.

V is TRBV11-2 and J is TRBJ2-3; D is unresolved. CDR1 SGHAT and CDR2 FQNNGV come from the germline V gene. This CDR3 is built from 15 residues. V shed 3 bases and J shed 2 bases, with 12 bases lying between them. CDR3 in DNA: TGTGCCAGCAGCTTGAGCAGGCGACACACAGATACGCAGTATTTT. Translation: CASSLSRRHTDTQYF.

The rearrangement joins TRBV28 to TRBJ1-3; no firm D call. The germline V gene encodes CDR1 MDHEN and CDR2 SYDVKM. The V end was cut by 6 bases, the J end by 0 bases, with 9 bases between. The CDR3 totals 14 residues. The CDR3 DNA reads TGTGCCAGCAGGCTGGCTAGCTCTGGAAACACCATATATTTT. Its translation: CASRLASSGNTIYF.

As for this clone: Other DNA sequences in the sample encode the same CDR3. The genes are TRBV14 and TRBJ2-7, with D possibly matching TRBD2 (5 bases). This CDR3 has 17 amino acids. Germline CDR1 reads SGHDN; CDR2 reads FVKESK. V shed 0 bases and J shed 0 bases, with 15 bases lying between them. The CDR3 loop is CASSQDLSPGYSYEQYF. The CDR3 DNA follows: TGTGCCAGCAGCCAAGATCTCTCCCCGGGGTACTCCTACGAGCAGTACTTC.

This chain connects TRBV5-1 to TRBJ1-1, with D possibly TRBD1 on 6 matching bases. The CDR3 totals 16 residues. Germline V lookup: CDR1 SGHRS, CDR2 YFSETQ. V shed 4 bases and J shed 0 bases, with 16 bases lying between them. CDR3 in DNA: TGCGCCAGCAGCGGATCAGGGGCCTCCATGAACACTGAAGCTTTCTTT. Its translation: CASSGSGASMNTEAFF.

The chain uses TRBV5-1 and TRBJ2-7; a possible D gene is TRBD2 (6 bases). Germline CDR1 is SGHRS and CDR2 is YFSETQ. The CDR3 totals 13 residues. Trimming shortened V by 3 bases and J by 3 bases, and 10 bases separated the two germline ends. CDR3 DNA: TGCGCCAGCAGCTGGGGGGTAGGCTACGAGCAGTACTTC. This encodes CASSWGVGYEQYF.

The chain couples TRBV11-3 to TRBJ2-1; 7 positions agree with TRBD2. Per the germline V gene, CDR1 is SGHNT and CDR2 is YENEEA. Germline trimming cut 6 bases from V and 8 bases from J; bases unmatched to any gene: 4. This CDR3 contains 12 residues. This chain's CDR3 is CASRRGGDEQFF. CDR3 in DNA: TGTGCCAGCAGACGCGGGGGTGATGAGCAGTTCTTC.

The chain has TRBV5-1 and TRBJ1-2; D unclear. The CDR3 is made up of 13 amino acids. Deletions cut 0 bases from V and 4 bases from J, with 7 bases between. Germline CDR1 reads SGHRS; CDR2 reads YFSETQ. CDR3 protein: CASSLEEGYGYTF. CDR3 sequence (DNA): TGCGCCAGCAGCTTGGAGGAGGGCTATGGCTACACCTTC. The full variable domain, rest sourced from reference TRBV5-1 and TRBJ1-2, is KAGVTQTPRYLIKTRGQQVTLSCSPISGHRSVSWYQQTPGQGLQFLFEYFSETQRNKGNFPGRFSGRQFSNSRSEMNVSTLELGDSALYLCASSLEEGYGYTFGSGTRLTVV.

The chain carries TRBV6-6 and TRBJ2-4; 7 positions match TRBD1. The V and J ends lost 7 bases and 5 bases, in that order; junction bases with no gene match: 8. CDR1 MNHNY and CDR2 SVGAGI come from the germline V gene (reference sequence). The CDR3 consists of 14 residues. CDR3 sequence: CASTLQGMENIQYF. Here the CDR3 DNA reads TGTGCCAGCACTCTACAGGGGATGGAAAACATTCAGTACTTC.

Regarding this clone: The same CDR3 arises from other DNA sequences in this sample as well. The genes are TRBV11-1 and TRBJ1-6; 7 bases are shared with TRBD1. The length of the CDR3 is 13 residues. Germline values: CDR1 SGHAT, CDR2 FQDESV (reference sequence). Trimming removed 5 bases from V and 13 bases from J; junction bases left unmatched: 8. The CDR3 region is CASSIDRESPLHF. In DNA form, the CDR3 reads TGTGCCAGCAGCATCGACAGGGAATCCCCCCTCCACTTT. The full variable domain, rest sourced from reference TRBV11-1 and TRBJ1-6, is EAEVAQSPRYKITEKSQAVAFWCDPISGHATLYWYRQILGQGPELLVQFQDESVVDDSQLPKDRFSAERLKGVDSTLKIQPAELGDSAMYLCASSIDRESPLHFGNGTRLTVT.

V is TRBV7-2 and J is TRBJ1-5; 7 nucleotides align to TRBD1. V shed 6 bases and J 2 bases; nucleotides not matched to a gene: 10. Germline CDR1 SGHTA, CDR2 FQGNSA. This CDR3 region has 16 residues. The CDR3 bases are TGTGCCAGCAGTATCGGAGGGGGCGCCGGCAATCAGCCCCAGCATTTT. Protein: CASSIGGGAGNQPQHF.

This clone was picked up one time. The V call is TRBV29-1, the J call TRBJ2-1, with 9 bases matching TRBD1. The length of the CDR3 is 12 residues. V lost 7 bases and J lost 4; bases outside the gene matches: 2. The germline V gene encodes CDR1 SQVTM and CDR2 ANQGSEA. The CDR3 DNA sequence: TGCAGCGGGGGGACAGGGTACAATGAGCAGTTCTTC. This translates into CSGGTGYNEQFF.